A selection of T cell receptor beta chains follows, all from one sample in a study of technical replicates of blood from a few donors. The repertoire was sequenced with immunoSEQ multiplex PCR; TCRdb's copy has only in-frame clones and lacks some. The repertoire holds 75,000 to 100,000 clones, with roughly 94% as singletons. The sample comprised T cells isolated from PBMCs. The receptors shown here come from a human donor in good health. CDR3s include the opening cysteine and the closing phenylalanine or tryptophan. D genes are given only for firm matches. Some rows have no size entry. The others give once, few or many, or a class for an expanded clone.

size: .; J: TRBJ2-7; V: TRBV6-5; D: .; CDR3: CASSPKGVSYEQYF; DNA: TGTGCCAGCAGCCCAAAAGGGGTCTCCTACGAGCAGTACTTC
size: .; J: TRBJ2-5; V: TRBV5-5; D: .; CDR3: CASSLQGFQETQYF; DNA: TGTGCCAGCAGCTTACAGGGATTCCAAGAGACCCAGTACTTC
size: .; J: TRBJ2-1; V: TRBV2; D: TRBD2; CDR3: CASNGLAGNNEQFF; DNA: TGTGCCAGCAACGGACTAGCGGGGAACAATGAGCAGTTCTTC
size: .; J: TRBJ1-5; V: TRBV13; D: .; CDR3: CASSPRGGSGNQPQHF; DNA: TGTGCCAGCAGCCCGAGGGGGGGCAGTGGCAATCAGCCCCAGCATTTT
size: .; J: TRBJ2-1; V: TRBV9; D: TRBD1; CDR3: CASSVDRGRGLDEQFF; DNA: TGTGCCAGCAGCGTAGACAGGGGGCGCGGACTTGATGAGCAGTTCTTC
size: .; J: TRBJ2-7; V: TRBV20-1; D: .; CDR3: CSAEQMYEQYF; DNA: TGCAGTGCGGAGCAGATGTACGAGCAGTACTTC
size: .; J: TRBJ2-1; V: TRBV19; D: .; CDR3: CASRKDTYNEQFF; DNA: TGTGCCAGTAGGAAAGACACCTACAATGAGCAGTTCTTC
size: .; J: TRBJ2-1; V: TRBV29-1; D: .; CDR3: CSVGGAGNEQFF; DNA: TGCAGCGTGGGGGGAGCAGGCAATGAGCAGTTCTTC
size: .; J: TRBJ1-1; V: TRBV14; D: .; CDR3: CASSQRQEKAEAFF; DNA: TGTGCCAGCAGCCAAAGACAGGAGAAGGCTGAAGCTTTCTTT
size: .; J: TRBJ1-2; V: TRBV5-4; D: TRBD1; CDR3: CASSTDRDNYGYTF; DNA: TGTGCCAGCAGTACGGACAGGGACAACTATGGCTACACCTTC
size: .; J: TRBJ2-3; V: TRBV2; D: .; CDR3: CASSPYREGYF; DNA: TGTGCCAGCAGTCCATACAGGGAAGGGTATTTT
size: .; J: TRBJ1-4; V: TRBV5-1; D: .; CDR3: CASSLHNEKLFF; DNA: TGCGCCAGCAGCTTACATAATGAAAAACTGTTTTTT
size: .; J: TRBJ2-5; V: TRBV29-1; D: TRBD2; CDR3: CSVHSRTSGWGGTQYF; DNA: TGCAGCGTCCACTCGCGGACTAGCGGGTGGGGTGGGACCCAGTACTTC
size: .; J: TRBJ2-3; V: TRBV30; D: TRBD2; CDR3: CAWSGGGLSADTQYF; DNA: TGTGCCTGGAGCGGGGGAGGGCTGTCCGCAGATACGCAGTATTTT
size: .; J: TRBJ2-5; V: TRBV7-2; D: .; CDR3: CASSPTRGGETQYF; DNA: TGTGCCAGCAGCCCTACTAGAGGAGGGGAGACCCAGTACTTC
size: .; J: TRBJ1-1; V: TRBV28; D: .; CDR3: CASTMGHMSKNTEAFF; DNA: TGTGCCAGCACCATGGGACACATGAGTAAAAACACTGAAGCTTTCTTT
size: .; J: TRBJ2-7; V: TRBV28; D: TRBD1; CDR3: CASSYRDRGLREQYF; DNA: TGTGCCAGCAGCTACCGGGACAGGGGATTGAGGGAGCAGTACTTC
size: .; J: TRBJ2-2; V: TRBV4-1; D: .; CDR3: CASSERAANTGELFF; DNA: TGCGCCAGCAGCGAAAGAGCGGCGAACACCGGGGAGCTGTTTTTT
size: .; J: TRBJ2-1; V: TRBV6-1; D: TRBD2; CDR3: CASHSGSNEQFF; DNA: TGTGCCAGTCATAGCGGGAGCAATGAGCAGTTCTTC
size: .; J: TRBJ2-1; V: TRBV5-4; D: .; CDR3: CASRSEAGNNEQFF; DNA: TGTGCCAGCCGCTCTGAAGCGGGTAACAATGAGCAGTTCTTC
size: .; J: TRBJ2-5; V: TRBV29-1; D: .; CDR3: CSVTANQETQYF; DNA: TGCAGCGTGACAGCGAACCAAGAGACCCAGTACTTC
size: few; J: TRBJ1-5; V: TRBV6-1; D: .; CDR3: CASSSGTTNQPQHF; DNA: TGTGCCAGCAGTTCCGGGACAACTAATCAGCCCCAGCATTTT
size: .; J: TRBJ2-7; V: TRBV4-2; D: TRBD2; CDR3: CASSSSSGLDTYEQYF; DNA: TGTGCCAGCAGCTCCAGCTCGGGACTAGATACCTACGAGCAGTACTTC